The entry below describes one TCR beta chain. Germline-derived CDR1 and CDR2 are SSHAT and FNYEAQ (reference sequence). Trimming cost V 2 bases and J 6 bases; bases outside gene matches: 6. The CDR3 totals 15 residues. The method was immunoSEQ multiplex PCR; TCRdb's version includes in-frame clones alone and lacks a portion of them. The table lists around 46,000 clones, around nine tenths of them singletons, with about 16% in the top ten. The data derive from a study of blood T cell repertoires in COVID-19. The overall study: Specimens from acute and convalescent COVID-19 originated in the United States, Italy and Spain.

This TCR was recovered from a man aged 55 to 70 with active or convalescent COVID-19. The sample consisted of peripheral blood. The chain links TRBV7-7 to TRBJ2-1; TRBD1 aligns across 8 bases. The CDR3 sequence is CASSLHQGAPNEQFF. The CDR3 DNA sequence: TGTGCCAGCAGCTTACATCAGGGGGCCCCCAATGAGCAGTTCTTC.